These 10 T cell receptor beta chains share one sample of origin, sequenced in a study of molecular identifiers for immune sequencing clone quantification. TCRdb re-called the PCR reads through MiXCR, storing one row per CDR3 protein. The sample lists around 480,000 distinct CDR3 sequences, around 25% occurring once. Sequenced input: naive CD8+ T cells from blood, with Jurkat cell RNA spiked in. Regarding subset: FACS-sorted CD8+CD4-CCR7+CD45RA+ naive T cells. The receptor source for this set is a human donor in good health. Some libraries in this study had Jurkat cell RNA spiked in.

This clonotype was detected ten times or more. Here the CDR3 DNA reads TGTGCCAGCAGCCGCCCCCGGACAGGGGAGGACACTGAAGCTTTCTTT. It translates to CASSRPRTGEDTEAFF. The V gene is TRBV2, the J gene TRBJ1-1; 9 positions agree with TRBD1. The CDR3 runs to 16 residues. With 6 bases clipped from V and 3 bases from J, the junction kept 11 bases outside the gene matches. Germline V lookup: CDR1 SNHLY, CDR2 FYNNEI. The whole variable domain, remainder taken from reference TRBV2 and TRBJ1-1, is EPEVTQTPSHQVTQMGQEVILRCVPISNHLYFYWYRQILGQKVEFLVSFYNNEISEKSEIFDDQFSVERPDGSNFTLKIRSTKLEDSAMYFCASSRPRTGEDTEAFFGQGTRLTVV.

This clonotype showed up just a few times. The chain links TRBV7-9 to TRBJ1-1; no clear D. The CDR3 covers 12 residues. Trimming removed 1 base at V and 10 bases at J, with 10 bases between. Germline CDR1 and CDR2: SEHNR and FQNEAQ (reference sequence). The CDR3 coding sequence is TGTGCCAGCAGCTTAGGTTTCCCCATAGCTTTCTTT. Its translation is CASSLGFPIAFF.

This clonotype was seen more than once but under ten times. The rearrangement uses TRBV28 and TRBJ2-7, with D perhaps given as TRBD1 or TRBD2 (5 bases each). Germline V lookup: CDR1 MDHEN, CDR2 SYDVKM. The CDR3 covers 12 residues. V dropped 11 bases and J dropped 0 bases, with 11 bases sitting between them. This CDR3 is CACSGSSYEQYF. The CDR3 nucleotides are TGTGCCTGCTCAGGGAGCTCCTACGAGCAGTACTTC.

This clonotype was picked up a small number of times. V gene TRBV3-1 combines with J gene TRBJ1-6; the D is unclear. The CDR3 extends over 14 amino acids. With 0 bases removed from V and 7 bases from J, the gap between germline ends came to 7 bases. From germline, CDR1 is LGHDT and CDR2 YNNKEL (reference sequence). The CDR3 protein is CASSQDPQNSPLHF. CDR3 DNA: TGTGCCAGCAGCCAAGACCCACAGAATTCACCCCTCCACTTT.

The chain employs TRBV30 and TRBJ1-3; D is possibly TRBD1 (6 bases). Germline V gene data show CDR1 as GTSNPN and CDR2 as SVGIG (reference sequence). V lost 1 base and J 0 bases, leaving 10 bases between the germline ends. The length of the CDR3 is 15 residues. CDR3: CAWSAGGDSGNTIYF. The CDR3 DNA reads TGTGCCTGGAGTGCTGGGGGCGACTCTGGAAACACCATATATTTT.

This clonotype has more than one count but fewer than ten. This chain links TRBV19 with TRBJ2-7, with a possible D match to TRBD2 (6 bases). Germline V gene sequence: CDR1 LNHDA, CDR2 SQIVND (reference sequence). This CDR3 region has 16 residues. Trimming removed 5 bases at V and 0 bases at J, with 17 bases between. For the CDR3, the DNA is TGTGCCAGTAGTCCCCTCGGAGGGCGGCGCTCCTACGAGCAGTACTTC. Its protein is CASSPLGGRRSYEQYF.

Concerning this clonotype itself: The junction departs from the called germline gene at one end, perhaps through a read error. The CDR3: CASSVVEGACTDTKYF. The CDR3 region has the DNA TGTGCCAGCAGCGTAGTGGAAGGGGCGTGCACAGATACGAAGTATTTT. V gene TRBV9 combines with J gene TRBJ2-3; D might be TRBD1 (5 bases). The V gene's germline CDR1 is SGDLS and CDR2 YYNGEE. CDR3 length: 16 residues. Using reference TRBV9 and TRBJ2-3 for the parts outside the CDR3, the full variable domain is DSGVTQTPKHLITATGQRVTLRCSPRSGDLSVYWYQQSLDQGLQFLIQYYNGEERAKGNILERFSAQQFPDLHSELNLSSLELGDSALYFCASSVVEGACTDTKYFGPGTRLTVL.

Notes on this clonotype: Mismatch with germline at one junction end may stem from a read error. The V gene is TRBV28, the J gene TRBJ2-5, with 7 bases that match TRBD1. Germline assignment: CDR1 MDHEN and CDR2 SYDVKM. This CDR3 comprises 14 residues. The CDR3 spells CTSSPQGVGETQYF. CDR3 coding DNA: TGTACCAGCAGTCCTCAGGGGGTAGGGGAGACCCAGTACTTC.

The V call is TRBV11-2, the J call TRBJ2-6, with unresolved D. The length of the CDR3 is 16 residues. Germline V lookup: CDR1 SGHAT, CDR2 FQNNGV. V was clipped by 5 bases and J by 4 bases, with 15 bases between them. CDR3 bases: TGTGCCAGCAGCACCCCTGTTGATTCGGGGGCCAACGTCCTGACTTTC. Protein product: CASSTPVDSGANVLTF.

In its sample, this clonotype was seen a few times. The J gene is TRBJ2-1, the V gene TRBV24-1; D unresolved. CDR3 length equals 13 residues. V lost 4 bases to trimming and J lost 3 bases, with 6 bases between them. The germline V gene encodes CDR1 KGHDR and CDR2 SFDVKD. Here the CDR3 DNA reads TGTGCCACCAGTGAGCCGAACTACAATGAGCAGTTCTTC. It translates to CATSEPNYNEQFF.